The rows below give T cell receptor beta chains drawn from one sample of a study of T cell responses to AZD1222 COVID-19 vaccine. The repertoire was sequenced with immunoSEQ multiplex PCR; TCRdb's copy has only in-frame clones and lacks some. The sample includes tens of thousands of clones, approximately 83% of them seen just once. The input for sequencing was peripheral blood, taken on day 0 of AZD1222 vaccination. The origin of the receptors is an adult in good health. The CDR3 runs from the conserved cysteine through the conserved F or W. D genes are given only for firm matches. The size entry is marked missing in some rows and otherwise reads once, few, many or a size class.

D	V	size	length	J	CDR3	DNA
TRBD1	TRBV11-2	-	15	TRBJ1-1	CASSLNGQGNTEAFF	TGTGCCAGCAGCTTAAACGGACAGGGGAACACTGAAGCTTTCTTT
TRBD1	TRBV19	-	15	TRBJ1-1	CASRLDPGGTTEAFF	TGTGCCAGTAGGCTCGACCCAGGGGGGACCACTGAAGCTTTCTTT
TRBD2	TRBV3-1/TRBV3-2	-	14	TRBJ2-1	CASSQGLAGLGQFF	TGTGCCAGCAGCCAAGGACTAGCGGGATTGGGGCAGTTCTTC
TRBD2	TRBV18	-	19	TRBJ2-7	CASSPSNLLTSGRNYEQYF	TGTGCCAGCTCACCGTCGAATCTTTTGACTAGCGGGAGAAACTACGAGCAGTACTTC
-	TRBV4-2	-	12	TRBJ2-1	CASSQVTMEQFF	TGTGCCAGCAGCCAAGTCACGATGGAGCAGTTCTTC
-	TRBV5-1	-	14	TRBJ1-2	CASSHGGENYGYTF	TGCGCCAGCAGCCACGGGGGGGAAAACTATGGCTACACCTTC
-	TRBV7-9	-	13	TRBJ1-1	CASSLVLDGEAFF	TGTGCCAGCAGCTTAGTCTTGGATGGTGAAGCTTTCTTT
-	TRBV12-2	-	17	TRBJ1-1	CASRLAPLGSGNTEAFF	TGTGCAAGTCGCTTAGCCCCCCTCGGTTCGGGGAACACTGAAGCTTTCTTT
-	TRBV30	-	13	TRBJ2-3	CAWSWGFGDTQYF	TGTGCCTGGAGCTGGGGGTTTGGAGATACGCAGTATTTT
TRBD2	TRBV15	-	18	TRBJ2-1	CATSRDSLAVSSYNEQFF	TGTGCCACCAGCAGAGACTCCCTAGCGGTTAGCTCCTACAATGAGCAGTTCTTC
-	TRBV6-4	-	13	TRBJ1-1	CASSAQGGTEAFF	TGTGCCAGCAGCGCACAGGGAGGCACTGAAGCTTTCTTT
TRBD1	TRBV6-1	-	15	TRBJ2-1	CASSEGQGAWDEQFF	TGTGCCAGCAGTGAAGGGCAGGGGGCCTGGGATGAGCAGTTCTTC
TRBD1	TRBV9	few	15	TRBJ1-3	CASSVSGQAGNTIYF	TGTGCCAGCAGCGTATCCGGACAGGCAGGAAACACCATATATTTT
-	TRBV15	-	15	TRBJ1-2	CATSRGFEDLYGYTF	TGTGCCACCAGCCGAGGTTTCGAAGACCTCTATGGCTACACCTTC
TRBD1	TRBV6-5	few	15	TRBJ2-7	CASRKFEDRTYEQYF	TGTGCCAGCAGGAAATTCGAGGACAGGACCTACGAGCAGTACTTC
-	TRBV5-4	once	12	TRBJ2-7	CASSQGTYEQYF	TGTGCCAGCAGTCAGGGAACCTACGAGCAGTACTTC
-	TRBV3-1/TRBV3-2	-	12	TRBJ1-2	CASSSTNYGYTF	TGTGCCAGCAGCTCCACTAACTATGGCTACACCTTC
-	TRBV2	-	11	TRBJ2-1	CASRGGYEQFF	TGTGCCAGCAGAGGGGGGTATGAGCAGTTCTTC
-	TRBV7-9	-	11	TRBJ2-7	CASSFSHEQYF	TGTGCCAGCAGCTTCAGCCACGAGCAGTACTTC
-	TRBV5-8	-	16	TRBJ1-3	CASSFFQASSGNTIYF	TGTGCCAGCAGCTTCTTCCAGGCGAGCTCTGGAAACACCATATATTTT
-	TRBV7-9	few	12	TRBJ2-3	CASSLNSDTQYF	TGTGCCAGCAGCTTAAACTCAGATACGCAGTATTTT
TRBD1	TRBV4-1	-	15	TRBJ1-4	CASSLTGGTGEKLFF	TGCGCCAGCAGCCTGACAGGGGGCACAGGGGAAAAACTGTTTTTT
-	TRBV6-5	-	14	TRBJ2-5	CASSYSGRKETQYF	TGTGCCAGCAGTTACTCAGGACGGAAAGAGACCCAGTACTTC
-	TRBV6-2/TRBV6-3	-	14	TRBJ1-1	CASSYGRLNTEAFF	TGTGCCAGCAGTTACGGACGGTTGAACACTGAAGCTTTCTTT
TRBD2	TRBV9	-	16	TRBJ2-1	CASSVGPSGRVNEQFF	TGTGCCAGCAGCGTAGGTCCTAGCGGGAGGGTAAATGAGCAGTTCTTC
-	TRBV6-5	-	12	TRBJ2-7	CASGRGRSEQYF	TGTGCCAGCGGGAGGGGGCGCAGCGAGCAGTACTTC
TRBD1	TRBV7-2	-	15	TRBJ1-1	CASSFDRGPGRKAFF	TGTGCCAGCAGCTTTGACAGGGGCCCGGGTCGGAAAGCTTTCTTT
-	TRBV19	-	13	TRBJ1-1	CASSIQVNTEAFF	TGTGCCAGTAGTATACAGGTGAACACTGAAGCTTTCTTT
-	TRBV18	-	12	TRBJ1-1	CASSRQNTEAFF	TGTGCCAGCTCACGTCAGAACACTGAAGCTTTCTTT
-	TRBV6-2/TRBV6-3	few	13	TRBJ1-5	CASSTQGYQPQHF	TGTGCCAGCAGTACTCAAGGGTATCAGCCCCAGCATTTT
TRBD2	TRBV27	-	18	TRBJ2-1	CASSLSTTIAGGNGEQFF	TGTGCCAGCAGTTTATCGACAACCATAGCGGGTGGGAATGGGGAGCAGTTCTTC
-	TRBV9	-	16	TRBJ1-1	CASSGARRGVNTEAFF	TGTGCCAGCAGCGGAGCCAGACGCGGGGTGAACACTGAAGCTTTCTTT
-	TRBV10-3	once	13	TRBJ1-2	CAISESQQLGYTF	TGTGCCATCAGTGAGTCGCAACAACTTGGCTACACCTTC
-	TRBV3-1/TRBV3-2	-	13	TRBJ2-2	CASSRYDTGELFF	TGTGCCAGCAGCCGATACGACACCGGGGAGCTGTTTTTT
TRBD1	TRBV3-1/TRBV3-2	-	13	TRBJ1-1	CASSQDYRGYAFF	TGTGCCAGCAGCCAAGATTACAGGGGATACGCTTTCTTT
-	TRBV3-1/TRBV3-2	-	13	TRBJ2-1	CASSQGDQSKQFF	TGTGCCAGCAGCCAAGGCGATCAGTCTAAGCAGTTCTTC
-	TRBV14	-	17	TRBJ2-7	CASSQDRRRGESYEQYF	TGTGCCAGCAGCCAAGATAGGAGGCGCGGGGAATCGTACGAGCAGTACTTC
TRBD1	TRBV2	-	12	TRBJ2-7	CGALRDRDEQYF	TGTGGTGCTCTCCGGGACAGGGACGAGCAGTACTTC
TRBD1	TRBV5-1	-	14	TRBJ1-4	CASSPGQDGRKLFF	TGCGCCAGCAGCCCGGGACAGGATGGGAGAAAACTGTTTTTT
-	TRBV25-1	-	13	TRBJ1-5	CASTQGNNQPQHF	TGTGCCAGCACCCAGGGTAACAATCAGCCCCAGCATTTT
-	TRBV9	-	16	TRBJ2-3	CASSAEWRSSTDTQYF	TGTGCCAGCAGCGCAGAGTGGCGGAGCAGCACAGATACGCAGTATTTT
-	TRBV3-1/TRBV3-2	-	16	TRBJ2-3	CASSQATSGGADTQYF	TGTGCCAGCAGCCAAGCTACCTCGGGGGGCGCAGATACGCAGTATTTT
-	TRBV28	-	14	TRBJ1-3	CASRQTRTGNTIYF	TGTGCCAGCAGGCAGACAAGAACTGGAAACACCATATATTTT
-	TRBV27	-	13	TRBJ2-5	CASSFPGGETQYF	TGTGCCAGCAGTTTCCCAGGCGGAGAGACCCAGTACTTC
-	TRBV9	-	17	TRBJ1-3	CASSPGGLAVSGNTIYF	TGTGCCAGCAGCCCGGGGGGGTTAGCCGTCTCTGGAAACACCATATATTTT
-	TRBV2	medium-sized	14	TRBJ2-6	CASSPGTGANVLTF	TGTGCCTCATCCCCGGGCACTGGGGCCAACGTCCTGACTTTC
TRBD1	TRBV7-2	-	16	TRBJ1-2	CASSSPHRGPNYGYTF	TGTGCCAGCAGCTCCCCACACAGGGGGCCTAACTATGGCTACACCTTC
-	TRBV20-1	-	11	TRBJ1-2	CTGAWEYGYTF	TGCACCGGGGCGTGGGAGTATGGCTACACCTTC
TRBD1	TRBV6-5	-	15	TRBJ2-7	CASSYSPTGPYEQYF	TGTGCCAGCAGTTACTCCCCGACAGGGCCATACGAGCAGTACTTC
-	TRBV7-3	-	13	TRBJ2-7	CASSLTSTGEQYF	TGTGCCAGCAGCTTAACGTCGACTGGAGAGCAGTACTTC